These T cell receptor beta chains were read from a single sample in a study of T and B cells in COVID-19 patients. TCRdb recomputed calls from the multiplex PCR reads with MiXCR, one row per CDR3 protein. The sample holds about 14,000 distinct CDR3 sequences; roughly 29% are singletons and the top ten take more than 0.9%. The sequencing input was blood. All receptors derive from a human donor who had recovered from COVID-19. CDR3s leave out the opening cysteine and the closing phenylalanine or tryptophan. Each record gives: V gene, J gene, CDR3 protein.

TRBV11-3,TRBJ2-7,ASSLTHPGQRYEQY
TRBV30,TRBJ2-3,AWRLGSTDTQY
TRBV10-3,TRBJ1-2,AISELRGRGYT
TRBV6-5,TRBJ2-4,ASSYRDKSNIQY
TRBV4-2,TRBJ1-1,ASSQDSGTENTEAF
TRBV30,TRBJ1-1,AWSVSRGPARYLTEAF
TRBV6-2/TRBV6-3,TRBJ1-2,ASTPGGQDYGYT
TRBV18,TRBJ1-1,ASSPVEAGTEAF
TRBV29-1,TRBJ2-2,SGRGGGELF
TRBV6-6,TRBJ1-5,ASQTGTGDGGQPQH
TRBV7-9,TRBJ2-1,ASTGGEGYNEQF
TRBV5-1,TRBJ2-5,ASSRQDRETQY
TRBV19,TRBJ1-4,ASSMTDSNEKLF
TRBV4-1,TRBJ1-2,ASSQGQRGYT
TRBV5-4,TRBJ2-5,ASSLGPHGQETQY
TRBV24-1,TRBJ2-1,ATSDPTGMEGVGGEQF
TRBV20-1,TRBJ2-5,SASEGAETQY
TRBV27,TRBJ1-2,ASSIGQGGHYGYT
TRBV18,TRBJ1-6,ASSLRQVRDDSPLH
TRBV13,TRBJ1-1,ASSSGQFTEAF
TRBV15,TRBJ1-1,ATSRDLLGADAF
TRBV5-6,TRBJ2-1,ASINSGGHNEQF
TRBV30,TRBJ2-3,AWGHSTDTQY
TRBV20-1,TRBJ2-5,SARSGTHDTQY
TRBV15,TRBJ2-7,ATSDRPPYEQY
TRBV12-3/TRBV12-4,TRBJ1-6,ASSFQNSPLH
TRBV11-3,TRBJ1-2,ASSLDSGQNYGYT
TRBV28,TRBJ2-4,ASSLGWGTRSIVNIQY
TRBV2,TRBJ1-4,ASRGSTNEKLF
TRBV6-6,TRBJ2-5,ASSGGQVLETQY